One and the same sample provided the 25 T cell receptor beta chains below, sequenced in a study of T cell changes during pregnancy in multiple sclerosis. Assay used: immunoSEQ multiplex PCR; TCRdb lists only in-frame clones, some missing. The sample lists approximately 52,000 clones; roughly 85% were seen once. Sequencing was performed on CD4+ T cells from peripheral blood mononuclear cells, taken in the second trimester of pregnancy. The origin of the receptors is a female donor with multiple sclerosis, enrolled in a pregnancy study.

The chain joins TRBV4-1 to TRBJ2-3, with a possible D match to TRBD2 (5 bases). The germline CDR1 and CDR2 sequences are MGHRA and YSYEKL. Trimming took 2 bases from V and 3 from J, leaving 9 bases between them. The CDR3 has 14 residues. For the CDR3, the DNA is TGCGCCAGCAGCCAACCCGGGAAGACAGATACGCAGTATTTT. This codes for CASSQPGKTDTQYF.

The chain uses TRBV5-6 and TRBJ2-7; 8 bases line up with TRBD1. Unmatched junction bases numbered 9, after V lost 4 bases and J lost 3 bases. This CDR3 has 15 amino acids. CDR1 and CDR2 (germline): SGHDT, YYEEEE. The CDR3, as DNA: TGTGCCAGCAGCCGTGACAGGGGACGATACTACGAGCAGTACTTC. Protein: CASSRDRGRYYEQYF.

The V and J genes are TRBV10-3 and TRBJ2-1; TRBD2 matches 9 bases. V gave up 6 bases and J gave up 7 bases; unmatched junction bases: 13. Germline V lookup: CDR1 ENHRY, CDR2 SYGVKD. The CDR3 extends over 16 amino acids. CDR3: CAISYGAGGPRNEQFF. In DNA, the CDR3 is TGTGCCATCAGCTATGGGGCGGGAGGGCCGCGGAATGAGCAGTTCTTC.

V usage is TRBV10-2 and J usage is TRBJ2-5; D is uncertain. Trimming stripped 4 bases from V and 7 bases from J, with 13 bases between. The CDR3 covers 13 residues. CDR1 and CDR2 from the germline V gene are WSHSY and SAAADI. The CDR3 loop reads CASSGRPAGTQYF. The CDR3 coding sequence is TGCGCCAGCAGTGGGCGGCCCGCTGGGACCCAGTACTTC.

This rearrangement joins TRBV28 to TRBJ2-3; the D is unclear. V lost 2 bases to trimming and J lost 2 bases, with 5 bases between them. The CDR3 is 13 amino acids. Germline assignment: CDR1 MDHEN and CDR2 SYDVKM. This CDR3 reads CASSLPHTDTQYF. The CDR3 coding sequence is TGTGCCAGCAGTTTACCCCACACAGATACGCAGTATTTT.

The chain links TRBV27 to TRBJ1-2, with 8 positions matching TRBD1. Trimming cost V 2 bases and J 5 bases; bases outside gene matches: 4. Germline CDR1 and CDR2: MNHEY and SMNVEV (reference sequence). CDR3 length: 14 amino acids. The CDR3 region is CASSLMTGEYGYTF. The CDR3 bases are TGTGCCAGCAGTTTAATGACAGGGGAGTATGGCTACACCTTC.

This clone was found many times. The chain carries TRBV28 and TRBJ1-2; D is ambiguous. Germline CDR1 and CDR2: MDHEN and SYDVKM. This CDR3 spans 12 amino acids. The germline V and J ends were trimmed by 10 bases and 2 bases, with 11 bases remaining between them. CDR3 sequence: CATQVSNYGYTF. As DNA, the CDR3 is TGTGCCACACAAGTCTCGAACTATGGCTACACCTTC.

V and J are TRBV5-1 and TRBJ1-4; a possible D gene is TRBD1 (5 bases). Germline V gene sequence: CDR1 SGHRS, CDR2 YFSETQ. The CDR3 covers 14 residues. V was pared by 7 bases and J by 0 bases, with 10 bases between. The CDR3 here is CASRQGSTNEKLFF. The DNA of the CDR3 is TGCGCCAGCCGCCAGGGCTCAACTAATGAAAAACTGTTTTTT.

The chain has TRBV9 and TRBJ2-3; a possible D gene is TRBD1 (6 bases). V gave up 6 bases and J gave up 2 bases, with 13 bases separating them. CDR3 length: 14 amino acids. CDR1 and CDR2 (germline): SGDLS, YYNGEE. The CDR3 is CASNRDTNTDTQYF. CDR3 bases: TGTGCCAGCAACCGGGACACCAACACAGATACGCAGTATTTT. The whole variable domain, filled in from reference TRBV9 and TRBJ2-3, reads DSGVTQTPKHLITATGQRVTLRCSPRSGDLSVYWYQQSLDQGLQFLIQYYNGEERAKGNILERFSAQQFPDLHSELNLSSLELGDSALYFCASNRDTNTDTQYFGPGTRLTVL.

The CDR3, as DNA: TGTGCCTGGAGACCTTCCGGGGAGACCCAGTACTTC. This translates into CAWRPSGETQYF. This chain joins TRBV30 and TRBJ2-5, with D hard to call. V was clipped by 3 bases and J by 5 bases, with 10 bases between them. Germline CDR1 and CDR2: GTSNPN and SVGIG (reference sequence). CDR3 length: 12 amino acids. Drawing the rest from reference TRBV30 and TRBJ2-5, the complete variable domain is SQTIHQWPATLVQPVGSPLSLECTVEGTSNPNLYWYRQAAGRGLQLLFYSVGIGQISSEVPQNLSASRPQDRQFILSSKKLLLSDSGFYLCAWRPSGETQYFGPGTRLLVL.

V gene TRBV21-1 combines with J gene TRBJ2-7; TRBD1 is the table's D call, not checked against the DNA. TRBV21-1 is a documented pseudogene. The CDR3 is made up of 17 amino acids. CDR3 protein: CASSDHLGGTGSYEQYF. For the CDR3, the DNA is TGTGCCAGCAGCGACCACTTAGGAGGGACAGGTTCCTACGAGCAGTACTTC.

The V and J genes are TRBV29-1 and TRBJ2-3; possible D gene TRBD2, 5 bases. CDR3 length: 13 residues. CDR1 SQVTM and CDR2 ANQGSEA come from the germline V gene. V gave up 4 bases and J gave up 0 bases, with 8 bases separating them. The CDR3 region has the DNA TGCAGCGTTGGGCGGGTCAGCACAGATACGCAGTATTTT. It is translated as CSVGRVSTDTQYF.

The V gene is TRBV27, the J gene TRBJ2-7, with 13 nucleotides matching TRBD2. The CDR3 is 15 residues long. The germline gives CDR1 MNHEY, CDR2 SMNVEV (reference sequence). J gave up 6 bases and V 5 bases, and 7 bases lay outside the gene matches. In DNA form, the CDR3 reads TGTGCCAGCAGTGTCAACCGACTAGCGGGAGGCGAGCAGTACTTC. It encodes CASSVNRLAGGEQYF.

The CDR3 spells CASTHSKETQYF. CDR3 in DNA: TGTGCCAGCACCCATTCAAAAGAGACCCAGTACTTC. V gene TRBV21-1 combines with J gene TRBJ2-5; the table's D call TRBD1 went unverified against the DNA. TRBV21-1 is a documented pseudogene. The CDR3 is 12 amino acids.

The chain carries TRBV6-1 and TRBJ1-1, with D possibly being TRBD1 (6 bases). In germline, CDR1 is MNHNS, CDR2 SASEGT. Trimming removed 4 bases from V and 5 bases from J, with 11 bases in between. The length of the CDR3 is 13 residues. DNA of the CDR3: TGTGCCAGCAGTGCACAGGGAGGGACTGAAGCTTTCTTT. Its translation is CASSAQGGTEAFF.

The rearrangement links TRBV7-9 to TRBJ2-7; D remains ambiguous. Germline V gene data show CDR1 as SEHNR and CDR2 as FQNEAQ (reference sequence). V was shortened by 3 bases and J by 3 bases, with 3 bases between the two germline ends. This CDR3 contains 11 residues. Here the CDR3 DNA reads TGTGCCAGCAGCTTTTACTACGAGCAGTACTTC. Its protein product is CASSFYYEQYF. Full variable domain (remainder filled in from reference TRBV7-9 and TRBJ2-7): DTGVSQNPRHKITKRGQNVTFRCDPISEHNRLYWYRQTLGQGPEFLTYFQNEAQLEKSRLLSDRFSAERPKGSFSTLEIQRTEQGDSAMYLCASSFYYEQYFGPGTRLTVT.

The J gene is TRBJ2-1, the V gene TRBV7-6; 7 bases are shared with TRBD2. The germline V gene has CDR1 SGHVS and CDR2 FNYEAQ. CDR3 size: 16 residues. V trimming: 1 base; J trimming: 1 base; junction bases outside the gene matches: 4. CDR3 amino acids: CASSLVGGSSYNEQFF. CDR3 DNA: TGTGCCAGCAGCTTAGTGGGCGGGAGTTCCTACAATGAGCAGTTCTTC.

The rearrangement uses TRBV5-1 and TRBJ2-5; 11 positions agree with TRBD2. With V trimmed by 1 base and J by 5 bases, 10 bases remained unmatched. Germline V gene data show CDR1 as SGHRS and CDR2 as YFSETQ. The CDR3 has 17 amino acids. CDR3 DNA: TGCGCCAGCAGCTTGACCCTAGCGGGAGGAATCCAGGAGACCCAGTACTTC. Protein product: CASSLTLAGGIQETQYF.

The CDR3, as DNA: TGCAGCGGCGGGACAGGGGATGAAAAACTGTTTTTT. Its translation is CSGGTGDEKLFF. V and J are TRBV29-1 and TRBJ1-4; 10 bases are shared with TRBD1. The CDR3 loop spans 12 amino acids. V lost 7 bases to trimming and J lost 6 bases; unmatched junction nucleotides: 2. Germline V gene sequence: CDR1 SQVTM, CDR2 ANQGSEA.

In its sample, this clone ranks as medium-sized. The chain has TRBV5-4 and TRBJ2-7; 11 bases fit TRBD1. The J segment lost 0 bases and the V segment lost 0 bases, leaving 8 bases of the junction unmatched. In germline, CDR1 is SGHNT, CDR2 YYREEE (reference sequence). The CDR3 covers 18 residues. The CDR3 bases are TGTGCCAGCAGCTTGGCCGCGGACAGGGGGCTGAGCTCCTACGAGCAGTACTTC. This gives the protein CASSLAADRGLSSYEQYF.

This clone is a singleton in its sample. The CDR3 DNA is TGTGCCAGCAGCTTGAGAGAGAACACTGAAGCTTTCTTT. The encoded protein is CASSLRENTEAFF. This chain joins TRBV6-5 and TRBJ1-1; the D is unclear. The germline gives CDR1 MNHEY, CDR2 SVGAGI. V dropped 6 bases and J dropped 1 base, with 9 bases sitting between them. The CDR3 loop spans 13 amino acids.

The chain uses TRBV5-5 and TRBJ2-3; D perhaps matches TRBD1 (6 bases). Per the germline V gene, CDR1 is SGHKS and CDR2 is YYEKEE (reference sequence). The CDR3 contains 15 residues. V was pared by 2 bases and J by 6 bases, with 16 bases between. CDR3 nucleotide sequence: TGTGCCAGCAGCTTAGTCTCAGGGGTCTCGGATACGCAGTATTTT. Translation: CASSLVSGVSDTQYF.

This chain joins TRBV29-1 and TRBJ2-1; D uncertain. The CDR3 sequence is 10 residues long. CDR1 SQVTM and CDR2 ANQGSEA come from the germline V gene. V was pared by 3 bases and J by 9 bases, with 6 bases between. CDR3 DNA sequence: TGCAGCGTTGAGTTCGGTGAGCAGTTCTTC. Protein: CSVEFGEQFF.

The chain uses TRBV25-1 and TRBJ1-3, with D uncertain. Trimming shortened V by 8 bases and J by 2 bases, and 10 bases separated the two germline ends. Germline V gene data show CDR1 as MGHDK and CDR2 as SYGVNS. This CDR3 is 13 amino acids long. The CDR3: CASLEAAGNTIYF. For the CDR3, the DNA is TGTGCCAGCCTGGAGGCCGCTGGAAACACCATATATTTT.

This clone showed up just a few times. The chain combines TRBV10-2 with TRBJ1-1; D gene ambiguous. From germline, CDR1 is WSHSY and CDR2 SAAADI. Trimming left V 8 bases short and J 0 bases short, with 7 bases between. The CDR3 is made up of 12 amino acids. The CDR3 DNA follows: TGCGCCAGCTTTGACATGAACACTGAAGCTTTCTTT. Encoded protein: CASFDMNTEAFF.